The 16 T cell receptor beta chains listed next were all sequenced from one sample in a study of blood T cells in healthy people across ages. Then a second PCR, running about 7 to 11 cycles, was carried out with a sample-barcoded 5' primer and a J-beta primer mix. Each CDR3 protein gets one entry after TCRdb re-called the 5' RACE reads with MiXCR. This sample has 720,000 or so distinct CDR3 sequences, with around 38% found just once. Input material: blood. These receptors were taken from an elderly man in good health.

With respect to this clonotype: One end of the junction does not line up with germline, which may come from a read error. The chain is built from TRBV5-1 and TRBJ2-7; TRBD1 is a possible D gene (5 bases). The J call is in doubt because the DNA end fits TRBJ2-5 better. Germline V gene sequence: CDR1 SGHRS, CDR2 YFSETQ. This CDR3 is built from 14 residues. This CDR3 is CASNFQGPPETQYF. Written as DNA, the CDR3 is TGTGCCAGCAACTTTCAGGGCCCCCCAGAGACCCAGTACTTC.

About this clonotype itself: This may stem from a read error, because a much larger clone lies one nucleotide away. The V gene is TRBV27, the J gene TRBJ2-1, with 9 bases aligning to TRBD1. CDR3 length: 13 residues. Trimming cost V 10 bases and J 2 bases; bases outside gene matches: 3. CDR1 is MNHEY and CDR2 is SMNVEV in the germline V gene (reference sequence). CDR3 nucleotides: TGTGCCAACGGACAGGGGACCTACAATGAGCAGTTCTTC. Residues: CANGQGTYNEQFF.

To note about this clonotype: The junction shows a germline mismatch at one end, possibly a read error. This chain joins TRBV6-2 or TRBV6-3 and TRBJ1-5; D not certain. The CDR3 is made up of 13 amino acids. The V gene's germline CDR1 is MNHEY and CDR2 SVGEGT. The CDR3 DNA follows: TGCGCCAGCAATCACGTACACAATCAGCCCCAGCATTTT. Translation gives CASNHVHNQPQHF.

This sequence joins TRBV4-1 and TRBJ2-4, with 7 bases aligning to TRBD1. Losses at the gene ends were 4 bases for V and 1 base for J; bases not matched to a gene: 1. CDR1 and CDR2 from the germline V gene are MGHRA and YSYEKL. The CDR3 covers 14 residues. In DNA form, the CDR3 reads TGCGCCAGCAGCCCGGACAGGGCCAAAAACATTCAGTACTTC. Translated: CASSPDRAKNIQYF.

V usage is TRBV20-1 and J usage is TRBJ2-5, with 16 positions matching TRBD2. Looked up from germline, CDR1 is DFQATT and CDR2 is SNEGSKA (reference sequence). J was trimmed by 4 bases and V by 5 bases; bases with no gene match: 13. This CDR3 contains 18 residues. The CDR3 is CSAVAPGLAGGPPETQYF. For the CDR3, the DNA is TGCAGTGCTGTCGCCCCGGGACTAGCGGGAGGGCCCCCAGAGACCCAGTACTTC.

This clonotype was recorded at least ten times. This chain links TRBV20-1 with TRBJ2-7, with 9 nucleotides matching TRBD2. Looked up from germline, CDR1 is DFQATT and CDR2 is SNEGSKA (reference sequence). The CDR3 totals 14 residues. V trimming: 3 bases; J trimming: 2 bases; junction bases outside the gene matches: 5. The CDR3 reads CSASPSGAPYEQYF. Written as DNA, the CDR3 is TGCAGTGCTAGCCCTAGCGGGGCGCCCTACGAGCAGTACTTC.

V gene TRBV5-1 combines with J gene TRBJ2-5; 10 nucleotides agree with TRBD2. Germline CDR1 SGHRS, CDR2 YFSETQ. The ends lost 10 bases at V and 11 bases at J; junction bases unmatched: 17. There are 14 residues in the CDR3. This chain's CDR3 is CASNLAGVNNEQYF. The CDR3, as DNA: TGCGCCTCCAATCTAGCGGGAGTAAACAATGAGCAGTACTTC.

DNA for the CDR3: TGTGCCATCAGTCGGACAGGGGACGGCTACACCTTC. Residues: CAISRTGDGYTF. The J gene is TRBJ1-2, the V gene TRBV10-3; 9 bases align to TRBD1. Germline values: CDR1 ENHRY, CDR2 SYGVKD. The CDR3 loop spans 12 amino acids. Unmatched junction bases numbered 3, after V lost 5 bases and J lost 8 bases.

In this sample, this clonotype turned up a few times. The chain employs TRBV7-9 and TRBJ2-7; D possibly corresponds to TRBD1 (6 bases). Germline V gene lookup returns CDR1 SEHNR and CDR2 FQNEAQ (reference sequence). Trimming took 5 bases from V and 1 from J, leaving 12 bases between them. This CDR3 comprises 14 residues. This CDR3 is CASSPRTASYEQYF. The DNA of the CDR3 is TGTGCCAGCAGCCCTAGGACAGCGTCCTACGAGCAGTACTTC.

This clonotype was seen a handful of times. The CDR3 is CASSLGRASYEQYF. CDR3 DNA sequence: TGTGCCAGCAGCCTGGGCAGGGCCTCCTACGAGCAGTACTTC. The genes are TRBV7-2 and TRBJ2-7; the D gene is possibly TRBD1 (5 bases). Germline V gene lookup returns CDR1 SGHTA and CDR2 FQGNSA. V was trimmed by 5 bases and J by 0 bases, leaving 11 bases between them. The CDR3 is made up of 14 amino acids.

This clonotype has a count of ten or more. V and J are TRBV10-1 and TRBJ2-7; 7 bases agree with TRBD2. Germline assignment: CDR1 WNHNN and CDR2 SYGVQD (reference sequence). J lost 2 bases, V lost 2 bases, and 6 bases had no gene match. The CDR3 is 15 amino acids. CDR3 protein: CASSEGPSGTYEQYF. DNA for the CDR3: TGCGCCAGCAGTGAGGGTCCTAGCGGAACCTACGAGCAGTACTTC.

The genes are TRBV6-2 or TRBV6-3 and TRBJ2-3; D is tentatively TRBD1 or TRBD2 (5 bases each). The germline V and J ends were trimmed by 0 bases and 8 bases, with 9 bases remaining between them. Germline V CDR1 and CDR2: MNHEY, SVGEGT. CDR3 length: 13 residues. DNA for the CDR3: TGTGCCAGCAGTTACTCGCAGGGAGTTACGCAGTATTTT. This translates into CASSYSQGVTQYF.

In its sample, this clonotype was seen a few times. The chain carries TRBV5-1 and TRBJ2-3; unclear D gene. Germline V gene sequence: CDR1 SGHRS, CDR2 YFSETQ. Trimming removed 2 bases from V and 4 bases from J, with 11 bases in between. The CDR3 has 14 residues. The CDR3 spells CASSLSQEADTQYF. CDR3 DNA sequence: TGCGCCAGCAGCTTAAGTCAGGAAGCAGATACGCAGTATTTT.

The chain links TRBV7-2 to TRBJ2-7, with 7 bases lining up with TRBD2. Trimming removed 5 bases from V and 3 bases from J; junction bases left unmatched: 10. The germline CDR1 and CDR2 sequences are SGHTA and FQGNSA. This CDR3 contains 15 residues. This chain's CDR3 is CASSPGGGRFYEQYF. Here the CDR3 DNA reads TGTGCCAGCAGCCCCGGCGGGGGTAGGTTCTACGAGCAGTACTTC.

This clonotype was recorded many times. The CDR3 sequence: CASSRSTDTQYF. The CDR3 DNA is TGTGCCAGCAGTCGGAGCACAGATACGCAGTATTTT. The chain recombines TRBV6-2 or TRBV6-3 with TRBJ2-3; D unclear. Germline V CDR1 and CDR2: MNHEY, SVGEGT. V gave up 5 bases and J gave up 0 bases, with 3 bases separating them. This CDR3 has 12 residues.

The gene calls are TRBV24-1 and TRBJ1-1; D unclear. This CDR3 has 14 amino acids. V shed 12 bases and J shed 0 bases, with 16 bases lying between them. Germline V gene lookup returns CDR1 KGHDR and CDR2 SFDVKD. DNA of the CDR3: TGTGCCTCTCGGGGAAGCGGGATGAACACTGAAGCTTTCTTT. Translating it yields CASRGSGMNTEAFF.